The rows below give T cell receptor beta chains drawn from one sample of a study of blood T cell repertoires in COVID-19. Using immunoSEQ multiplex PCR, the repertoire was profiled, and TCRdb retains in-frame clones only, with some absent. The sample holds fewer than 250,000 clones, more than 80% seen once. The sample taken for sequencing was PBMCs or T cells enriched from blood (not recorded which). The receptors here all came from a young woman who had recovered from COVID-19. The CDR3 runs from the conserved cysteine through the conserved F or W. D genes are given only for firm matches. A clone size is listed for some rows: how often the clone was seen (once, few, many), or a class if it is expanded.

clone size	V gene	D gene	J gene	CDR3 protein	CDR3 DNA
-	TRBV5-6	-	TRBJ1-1	CASSLQGLAFF	TGTGCCAGCAGCTTGCAGGGGTTAGCTTTCTTT
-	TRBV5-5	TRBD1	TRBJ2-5	CASSYTPGDRGETQYF	TGTGCCAGCAGCTACACACCGGGGGACAGGGGTGAGACCCAGTACTTC
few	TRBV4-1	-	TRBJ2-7	CASSQDQGGFYEQYF	TGCGCCAGCAGCCAAGATCAGGGGGGCTTCTACGAGCAGTACTTC
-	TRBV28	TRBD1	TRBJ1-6	CASSSRQGDSPLHF	TGTGCCAGCAGTTCCCGACAGGGGGATTCACCCCTCCACTTT
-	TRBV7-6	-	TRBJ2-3	CASSAAGALTDTQYF	TGTGCCAGCAGCGCGGCCGGAGCCCTAACAGATACGCAGTATTTT
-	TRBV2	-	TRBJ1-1	CASTEGEGTEAFF	TGTGCCAGCACCGAAGGTGAGGGTACTGAAGCTTTCTTT
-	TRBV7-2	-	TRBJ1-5	CASSLQAGAYNQPQHF	TGTGCCAGCAGCTTACAAGCGGGGGCTTACAATCAGCCCCAGCATTTT
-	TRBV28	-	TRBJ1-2	CASSSVRIYTF	TGTGCCAGCAGTTCAGTCAGGATCTACACCTTC
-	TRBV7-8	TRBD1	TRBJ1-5	CASSLVGGPAQPQHF	TGTGCCAGCAGCTTAGTAGGGGGCCCGGCTCAGCCCCAGCATTTT
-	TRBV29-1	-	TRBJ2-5	CSGGVAGETQYF	TGCAGCGGCGGGGTGGCAGGAGAGACCCAGTACTTC
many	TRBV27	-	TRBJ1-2	CASRTGFGYGYTF	TGTGCCAGCAGAACAGGGTTTGGGTATGGCTACACCTTC
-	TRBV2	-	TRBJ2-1	CASSVLPNEQFF	TGTGCCAGCAGCGTTCTACCGAATGAGCAGTTCTTC
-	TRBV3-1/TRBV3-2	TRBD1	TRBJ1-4	CASSAGQGYEKLFF	TGTGCCAGCAGCGCGGGACAGGGTTATGAAAAACTGTTTTTT
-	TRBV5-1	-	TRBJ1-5	CASSIQGSRGQPQHF	TGCGCCAGCAGCATCCAGGGGAGCCGAGGTCAGCCCCAGCATTTT
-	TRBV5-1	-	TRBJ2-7	CASSLAGGAKSYEQYF	TGCGCCAGCAGCTTGGCCGGGGGAGCCAAATCCTACGAGCAGTACTTC
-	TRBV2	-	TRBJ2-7	CASSEAIGLANEQYF	TGTGCCAGCAGTGAAGCGATTGGGCTAGCTAACGAGCAGTACTTC
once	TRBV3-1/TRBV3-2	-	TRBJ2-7	CASSQVGRSYEQYF	TGTGCCAGCAGCCAAGTTGGCCGCTCCTACGAGCAGTACTTC
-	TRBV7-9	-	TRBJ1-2	CASSLEFQYALANGYTF	TGTGCCAGCAGCTTAGAGTTTCAGTATGCCCTAGCGAATGGCTACACCTTC
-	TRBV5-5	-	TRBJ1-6	CASSRSWGKISPLHF	TGTGCCAGCAGCCGGTCATGGGGCAAGATTTCACCCCTCCACTTT
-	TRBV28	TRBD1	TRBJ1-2	CASRAPGQGNYGYTF	TGTGCCAGCAGGGCTCCGGGACAGGGGAACTATGGCTACACCTTC
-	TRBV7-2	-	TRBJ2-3	CASSQDSSRGTDTQYF	TGTGCCAGCAGCCAGGACTCCTCCCGGGGCACAGATACGCAGTATTTT
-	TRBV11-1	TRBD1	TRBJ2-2	CASSFRGLDTGELFF	TGTGCCAGCAGCTTCAGGGGGCTTGACACCGGGGAGCTGTTTTTT
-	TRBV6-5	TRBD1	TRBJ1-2	CASSYQPPGTGVGYTF	TGTGCCAGCAGTTACCAACCCCCCGGGACAGGGGTCGGCTACACCTTC
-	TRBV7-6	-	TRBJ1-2	CASSLGWEGGVYGYTF	TGTGCCAGCAGCTTAGGATGGGAAGGAGGGGTATATGGCTACACCTTC
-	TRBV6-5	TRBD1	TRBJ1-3	CASARTGTLGNTIYF	TGTGCCAGTGCGAGGACAGGGACGTTGGGAAACACCATATATTTT
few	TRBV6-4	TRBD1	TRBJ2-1	CASSPSTGEVDEQFF	TGTGCCAGCAGCCCTTCGACAGGGGAGGTCGATGAGCAGTTCTTC
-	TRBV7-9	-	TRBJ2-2	CASYPGGLNTGELFF	TGTGCCAGCTATCCCGGGGGGCTGAACACCGGGGAGCTGTTTTTT
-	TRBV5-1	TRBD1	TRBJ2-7	CASSLLGGSTYEQYF	TGCGCCAGCAGCTTGCTAGGGGGCTCAACCTACGAGCAGTACTTC
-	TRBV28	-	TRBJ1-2	CASSLKGDGYTF	TGTGCCAGCAGTTTAAAGGGGGATGGCTACACCTTC
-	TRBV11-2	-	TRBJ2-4	CASSLGGGQTKNIQYF	TGTGCCAGCAGCTTAGGTGGGGGCCAGACCAAAAACATTCAGTACTTC
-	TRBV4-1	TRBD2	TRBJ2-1	CASSQGGSGGADEQFF	TGCGCCAGCAGCCAAGGAGGTAGCGGGGGGGCCGATGAGCAGTTCTTC
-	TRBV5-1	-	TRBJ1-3	CASSPYPGQTGNTIYF	TGCGCCAGCAGCCCATATCCGGGACAAACTGGAAACACCATATATTTT
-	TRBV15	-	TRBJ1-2	CATRDTSNYGYTF	TGTGCCACCCGGGACACATCTAACTATGGCTACACCTTC
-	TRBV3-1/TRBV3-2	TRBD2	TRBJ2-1	CASSMGLAGDGDEQFF	TGTGCCAGCAGCATGGGACTAGCGGGGGACGGGGATGAGCAGTTCTTC
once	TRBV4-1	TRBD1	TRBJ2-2	CASSLSQDRELAGELFF	TGCGCCAGCAGCCTAAGTCAGGACAGGGAATTGGCCGGGGAGCTGTTTTTT
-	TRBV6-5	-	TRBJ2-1	CASSPRAGEQFF	TGTGCCAGCAGTCCAAGGGCGGGTGAGCAGTTCTTC
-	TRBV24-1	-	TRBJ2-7	CATSAPVSYEQYF	TGTGCCACCAGTGCTCCGGTCTCCTACGAGCAGTACTTC
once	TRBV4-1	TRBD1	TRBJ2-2	CASSKDRGRAGELFF	TGCGCCAGCAGCAAAGACAGGGGGAGAGCCGGGGAGCTGTTTTTT
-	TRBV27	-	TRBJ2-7	CASSLQSGKSHEQYF	TGTGCCAGCAGTTTACAATCAGGGAAGAGCCACGAGCAGTACTTC
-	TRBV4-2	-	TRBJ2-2	CASWAFEGSTGELFF	TGTGCCAGTTGGGCGTTCGAGGGATCTACCGGGGAGCTGTTTTTT
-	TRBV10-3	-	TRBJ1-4	CAISEYRDSRQQNEKLFF	TGTGCCATCAGTGAGTATAGGGACTCGAGACAACAGAATGAAAAACTGTTTTTT
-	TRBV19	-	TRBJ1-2	CASSIGGSGYTF	TGTGCCAGTAGTATAGGAGGGAGCGGCTACACCTTC
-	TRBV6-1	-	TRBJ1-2	CASSELGQGAGGYTF	TGTGCCAGCAGTGAACTGGGGCAGGGTGCAGGAGGCTACACCTTC
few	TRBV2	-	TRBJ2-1	CASIPPGAGYNEQFF	TGTGCCAGCATTCCCCCCGGGGCGGGATACAATGAGCAGTTCTTC
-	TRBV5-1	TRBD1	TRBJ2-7	CASSWNQGDTYEQYF	TGCGCCAGCAGCTGGAACCAGGGGGACACCTACGAGCAGTACTTC
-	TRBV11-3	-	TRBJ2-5	CASSTMGSQETQYF	TGTGCCAGCAGTACAATGGGCAGTCAAGAGACCCAGTACTTC
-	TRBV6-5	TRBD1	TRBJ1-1	CASSRQGDTEAFF	TGTGCCAGCAGTAGACAGGGGGACACTGAAGCTTTCTTT
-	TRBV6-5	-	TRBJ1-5	CASSYSAAANQPQHF	TGTGCCAGCAGTTACTCGGCGGCGGCAAATCAGCCCCAGCATTTT